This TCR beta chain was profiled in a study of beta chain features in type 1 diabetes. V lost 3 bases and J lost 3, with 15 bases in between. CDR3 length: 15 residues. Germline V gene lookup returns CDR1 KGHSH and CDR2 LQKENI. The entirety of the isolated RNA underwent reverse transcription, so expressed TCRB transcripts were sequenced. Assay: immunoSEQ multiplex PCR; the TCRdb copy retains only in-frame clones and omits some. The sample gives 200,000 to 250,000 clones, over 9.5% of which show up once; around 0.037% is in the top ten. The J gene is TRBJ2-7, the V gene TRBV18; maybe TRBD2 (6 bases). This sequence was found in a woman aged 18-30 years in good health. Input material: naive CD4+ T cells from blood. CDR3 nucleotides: TGTGCCAGCTCACCGCCCGGCGGGGTATACTACGAGCAGTACTTC. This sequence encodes CASSPPGGVYYEQYF.